The clone carrying this TCR beta chain was seen at least ten times. Its antigen remains unknown. Bulk TCR library preparation followed previously described methods with listed TCR primers. One entry per CDR3 protein, called by TCRdb with MiXCR from the PCR reads. The sample includes under 650,000 distinct CDR3 sequences, about 20% seen only once; the top ten take 0.75% to 0.95%. Germline values: CDR1 MGHDK, CDR2 SYGVNS. CDR3 size: 12 residues. The V and J ends lost 8 bases and 3 bases respectively, with 11 bases between them. The entry originates in a study of molecular identifiers for immune sequencing clone quantification. Study outcomes and limitations: Over 98% of effector molecules, but under 1% in naive cells, were held by clones with more than 20 RNA copies.

The sequence came from a human donor in good health. Some libraries in this study had Jurkat cell RNA spiked in. V gene TRBV25-1 combines with J gene TRBJ2-7; D might be TRBD1 (6 bases). Sequenced sample: naive CD8+ T cells from blood, with Jurkat cell RNA spiked in. The sample's subset: FACS-sorted CD8+CD4-CCR7+CD45RA+ naive T cells. The CDR3 DNA sequence: TGTGCCAGCGGGGACACTTTCTACGAGCAGTACTTC. It encodes CASGDTFYEQYF.